These 5 T cell receptor beta chains share one sample of origin, sequenced in a study of blood T cell repertoires in COVID-19. The table came from immunoSEQ multiplex PCR; TCRdb's copy has only in-frame clones and leaves some out. The sample gives roughly 100,000 clones, around 90% of which show up once; 1.9% is in the top ten. Sequencing was performed on peripheral blood. The receptors come from a woman between 45 and 65 years old with COVID-19, enrolled during active disease.

In the case of this clone: An end of the junction does not agree with germline; a read error may underlie this. This rearrangement joins TRBV19 to TRBJ1-5, with 7 bases matching TRBD1. Germline V lookup: CDR1 LNHDA, CDR2 SQIVND (reference sequence). There are 16 residues in the CDR3. The DNA for the CDR3 is TGTGCCAGTAATATAGGGACAGTGTTTAGCAATCAGCCCCAGCATTTT. It translates to CASNIGTVFSNQPQHF.

This clone showed up just a few times. The chain carries TRBV9 and TRBJ1-6; the D gene is possibly TRBD1 (5 bases). The CDR3 runs to 13 residues. The ends were cut back, 4 bases at V and 13 bases at J, with 15 bases in the middle. Germline lookup yields CDR1 SGDLS and CDR2 YYNGEE. CDR3 nucleotide sequence: TGTGCCAGCAGCCCAAGCGGGGCGGGCCCCCTCCACTTT. This gives the protein CASSPSGAGPLHF.

This clone has a single count. V and J are TRBV25-1 and TRBJ1-3; 9 bases match TRBD1. CDR1 is MGHDK, CDR2 SYGVNS, per germline. This CDR3 region has 16 residues. The junction had 9 bases not matched to a gene; V was cut back by 5 bases and J by 4 bases. The CDR3 protein is CASSPHRGLWGNTIYF. The DNA of the CDR3 is TGTGCCAGCAGTCCACACAGGGGGCTGTGGGGAAACACCATATATTTT.

This sequence joins TRBV19 and TRBJ1-1; weak D call: TRBD1 (5 bases). The length of the CDR3 is 15 residues. Germline loops: CDR1 LNHDA, CDR2 SQIVND (reference sequence). V dropped 5 bases and J dropped 4 bases, with 17 bases sitting between them. The CDR3 protein is CASSPLRGAGTEAFF. CDR3 DNA sequence: TGTGCCAGTAGTCCCCTACGCGGGGCGGGCACTGAAGCTTTCTTT.

The chain links TRBV19 to TRBJ2-7, with TRBD1 identical over 7 bases. Germline V gene sequence: CDR1 LNHDA, CDR2 SQIVND (reference sequence). The ends lost 1 base at V and 3 bases at J; junction bases unmatched: 3. The CDR3 has 14 residues. CDR3 sequence (DNA): TGTGCCAGTAGTATAGGCAGGGGGTACTACGAGCAGTACTTC. Translated: CASSIGRGYYEQYF.